A selection of T cell receptor beta chains follows, all from one sample in a study of identical twins. TCRdb redid the calling of the 5' RACE reads with MiXCR, one entry per CDR3 protein. The sample yields a few hundred thousand distinct CDR3 sequences, around 12% seen once. The same data also contributed to another study, on yellow fever vaccine responses in identical twins.

Sequencing was performed on CD8+ T cells sorted from blood. These TCRs come from a woman aged 18-29 years in good health. The CDR3 runs from the conserved cysteine through the conserved F or W. Fields, in order: J gene, D gene, V gene, clone size, CDR3 protein, CDR3 DNA. The D gene is left open where the match is weak. The listing skips clone size in some rows; elsewhere it reads once, few, many or a size class.

>TRBJ2-7|TRBD2|TRBV20-1|NA
CSARDQGLADSYEQYF
TGCAGTGCTAGAGATCAGGGACTAGCGGACTCCTACGAGCAGTACTTC
>TRBJ2-3|NA|TRBV27|few
CASSNLPEGTDTQYF
TGTGCCAGCAGTAATTTGCCAGAGGGCACAGATACGCAGTATTTT
>TRBJ2-5|NA|TRBV28|few
CASSSGLEGYRAGETQYF
TGTGCCAGCAGTTCCGGCTTAGAGGGGTATAGGGCGGGAGAGACCCAGTACTTC
>TRBJ1-4|NA|TRBV13|NA
CASSLDTTNEKLFF
TGTGCCAGCAGCTTAGACACAACTAATGAAAAACTGTTTTTT
>TRBJ2-3|NA|TRBV11-2|NA
CASSLDSPRTDTQYF
TGTGCCAGCAGCTTAGACAGTCCCCGCACAGATACGCAGTATTTT
>TRBJ2-2|TRBD1|TRBV6-1|NA
CASSEARGQGLGELFF
TGTGCCAGCAGTGAAGCGAGGGGACAGGGGCTCGGGGAGCTGTTTTTT
>TRBJ2-3|NA|TRBV7-6|NA
CASSLVNEGITDTQYF
TGTGCCAGCAGCTTAGTCAATGAGGGGATCACAGATACGCAGTATTTT
>TRBJ1-1|NA|TRBV6-5|NA
CASSYLRVGVNTEAFF
TGTGCCAGCAGTTACCTTAGGGTAGGCGTGAACACTGAAGCTTTCTTT
>TRBJ2-4|TRBD2|TRBV6-1|NA
CASRRYTGTSGGALDIQYF
TGTGCCAGCAGACGCTACACCGGGACTAGCGGGGGGGCTCTGGACATTCAGTACTTC
>TRBJ2-7|NA|TRBV9|many
CASSPRTDAYEQYF
TGTGCCAGCAGCCCCCGGACTGACGCCTACGAGCAGTACTTC
>TRBJ2-5|TRBD1|TRBV20-1|few
CSARGQGRGRETQYF
TGCAGTGCTAGGGGACAGGGACGGGGGCGAGAGACCCAGTACTTC
>TRBJ2-6|TRBD2|TRBV27|NA
CASRPLGGNSGANVLTF
TGTGCCAGCAGACCCCTCGGGGGGAACTCTGGGGCCAACGTCCTGACTTTC
>TRBJ2-5|TRBD2|TRBV27|few
CASSLGLAGVKTQYF
TGTGCCAGCAGTTTGGGACTAGCGGGAGTAAAGACCCAGTACTTC
>TRBJ2-3|NA|TRBV7-9|NA
CASEFGVRDTQYF
TGTGCCAGCGAATTCGGAGTAAGGGATACGCAGTATTTT
>TRBJ2-3|TRBD2|TRBV7-9|many
CASISSGKSFPDTQYF
TGTGCCAGCATCTCTAGCGGGAAGTCATTCCCAGATACGCAGTATTTT
>TRBJ2-5|NA|TRBV12-3/TRBV12-4|many
CASTSGEVETQYF
TGTGCCAGCACCTCTGGGGAGGTGGAGACCCAGTACTTC
>TRBJ2-1|NA|TRBV7-2|many
CASSLGGMEQFF
TGTGCCAGCAGCCTTGGAGGGATGGAGCAGTTCTTC
>TRBJ2-1|TRBD2|TRBV9|NA
CASSAGTSGTYNEQFF
TGTGCCAGCAGCGCCGGGACTAGCGGGACCTACAATGAGCAGTTCTTC
>TRBJ1-1|NA|TRBV2|few
CASSDGGGNTEAFF
TGTGCCAGCAGTGACGGAGGGGGGAACACTGAAGCTTTCTTT
>TRBJ2-7|NA|TRBV3-1|many
CASSRSWYLSYEQYF
TGTGCCAGCAGCCGGTCTTGGTACCTCTCCTACGAGCAGTACTTC
>TRBJ1-1|NA|TRBV5-1|many
CASRSGGEAFF
TGCGCCAGCAGATCTGGAGGTGAAGCTTTCTTT
>TRBJ2-1|NA|TRBV12-3/TRBV12-4|many
CASSFDSPAYNEQFF
TGTGCCAGCAGTTTCGACTCCCCCGCCTACAATGAGCAGTTCTTC
>TRBJ2-5|NA|TRBV7-7|NA
CASSFLGAQETQYF
TGTGCCAGCAGCTTTCTGGGGGCCCAAGAGACCCAGTACTTC
>TRBJ2-1|NA|TRBV3-1|NA
CASSQDWNWGQFF
TGTGCCAGCAGCCAAGACTGGAACTGGGGCCAGTTCTTC
>TRBJ2-1|NA|TRBV11-2|NA
CASSLWGGLDNEQFF
TGTGCCAGCAGCTTATGGGGGGGCCTGGACAATGAGCAGTTCTTC
>TRBJ1-3|NA|TRBV12-3/TRBV12-4|few
CASTFGTSGNTIYF
TGTGCCAGCACCTTCGGAACATCTGGAAACACCATATATTTT
>TRBJ2-7|TRBD1|TRBV28|NA
CASTITGTAYEQYF
TGTGCCAGCACTATCACCGGGACAGCTTACGAGCAGTACTTC
>TRBJ2-5|NA|TRBV27|few
CASSSLSEGTQYF
TGTGCCAGCAGTTCCCTCTCCGAAGGGACCCAGTACTTC
>TRBJ2-2|NA|TRBV6-2/TRBV6-3|few
CASTLGGIRELFF
TGTGCCAGCACTCTCGGCGGTATCCGGGAGCTGTTTTTT
>TRBJ1-1|TRBD1|TRBV5-1|NA
CASSFDRGRVNTEAFF
TGCGCCAGCAGCTTCGACAGGGGGCGAGTGAACACTGAAGCTTTCTTT
>TRBJ1-4|NA|TRBV12-3/TRBV12-4|many
CASTPGLANEKLFF
TGTGCCAGCACCCCGGGGCTAGCGAATGAAAAACTGTTTTTT
>TRBJ2-5|NA|TRBV7-9|NA
CASSLAGGNQETQYF
TGTGCCAGCAGCTTAGCGGGTGGAAACCAAGAGACCCAGTACTTC
>TRBJ2-4|TRBD1|TRBV15|NA
CATSRVGEPGQGKNIQYF
TGTGCCACCAGCAGAGTTGGGGAGCCGGGACAGGGTAAAAACATTCAGTACTTC